Reported below is one T cell receptor beta chain. Its antigen remains unidentified. No qualities accompany the bases; no much larger clone lies one base away. The trim is 0 bases for V and 1 base for J, with a gap of 10 bases between the germline ends. Spanning cysteine to phenylalanine, the CDR3 consists of 15 amino acids. Only the CDR3 DNA is retained, 45 bases long and in frame from the first base. For CDR1 and CDR2, the germline V gene lists SGDLS and YYNGEE. The sample belongs to a study of persistence of HIV-infected CD4 T cells (dated by TCRdb to 2018 to 2020). Notes on the research overall: Participants had been on suppressive ART for a median of 8 years. Peripheral blood samples of up to about 200 mL were taken at multiple time points, with the exception of two participants who underwent leukapheresis at a single time point. The clonality of all cells in each sorted population was measured by TCRbeta sequencing, and the clonality of infected cells was measured by proviral sequencing. In the cross-participant TCR cluster analysis, roughly eight participants were included for CMV and over five participants were included for Gag. The study isolated CMV- and HIV-1 Gag-responding CD4+ T cells from ART-treated individuals to examine antigen-driven clonal expansion of HIV-1-infected cells.

The sample's treatment or condition label is to be understood as: suppressive antiretroviral therapy. Lysates of CMV-infected fibroblasts were used at about 11 ug/mL for cell stimulation. Responding CD4+ T cells were sorted by upregulation of both CD40 ligand and CD69. HIV-1-infected adults in whom suppressive ART had been started during chronic infection were enrolled as participants. Participants had undetectable plasma HIV-1 RNA below 50 copies/mL for at least 4 years. To be included, a participant needed positive CMV serology and a CD4+ T cell count above 400 cells/uL. Before stimulation, PBMCs were isolated using density centrifugation and then depleted of CD8+ T cells. CD8-depleted PBMCs were stimulated for roughly 20 hours with anti-CD28/CD49d costimulation, CD40-blocking antibody and enfuvirtide to prevent new infections. Cell sorting was done on a Beckman Coulter MoFlo Legacy or XDP sorter, and dead cells were excluded with propidium iodide. For samples with more than one million cells, genomic DNA was extracted with the QIAamp DNA Mini Kit, and for all other samples the Quick-DNA Microprep Kit was used.

The immunoSEQ hsTCRB assay version 4, run in survey mode, was used to sequence TCRbeta repertoires from genomic DNA. For TCRbeta sequencing, genomic DNA was diluted to roughly 10 ng/uL, and up to 1 ug was used per sample. From the authors' description of their analysis: TCRbeta data were analyzed in ImmunoSeq Analyzer 3.0, with diversity computed on productive nucleotide rearrangements. Using the Immunarch R package, lower-bound TCR diversity was estimated with the improved Chao index and clonality was estimated with the Gini coefficient. When different nucleotide rearrangements encoded the same CDR3beta amino acid sequence, each rearrangement was treated as a distinct clonotype. Differential abundance analysis identified TCRbeta sequences significantly enriched in antigen-responding cells relative to anti-CD3/anti-CD28-activated cells. GLIPH2 grouped TCRs by predicted peptide-MHC specificity, both within each participant and across combined participant data sets. Here the immuneACCESS table is served through TCRdb, limited to in-frame sequences with V and J called. Missing clones are a known gap in these copies; in checked studies unresolved V genes cover under half, and the rest lacks a known reason. The D gene and trimming were derived from the DNA, and the V and J assignments and clone size from that table. The sample table shows 15,000 to 20,000 clones, and about 61% are seen once. The ten largest account for 6.5% to 8.5% of the sample.

Overall study results and their limits: Significantly lower TCRbeta richness was observed in CMV- and Gag-responding cells than in anti-CD3/anti-CD28-responding cells, and higher oligoclonality was observed in CMV-responding cells than in CD3/CD28-stimulated and Gag-responding cells. The study involved few individuals and tested only a limited range of antigens. Bulk TCR analyses could not be restricted to the rare CMV-responding cells that actually carried HIV-1 proviruses. Degenerate expanded CDR3beta sequences were enriched in antigen-responding cells, suggesting convergent selection of CD4+ responses to CMV and Gag. TCR oligoclonality correlated with proviral oligoclonality within the same sorted populations.

The receptor chain draws on TRBV9 and TRBJ1-1, with the D gene not confidently named. This sequence was found in an adult woman with HIV who was CMV-seropositive. The sequenced sample was CD4+ T cells sorted from PBMCs after 18-hour stimulation, obtained from a patient who received antiretroviral therapy. The intended sense of this specimen's cell subset or site label: CD40L+CD69+ CD4 T cells responding to CMV lysate. The DNA sequence is as follows: TGTGCCAGCAGCGTAGAGGGCGCCCAGAACACTGAAGCTTTCTTT. It specifies CASSVEGAQNTEAFF.